This T cell receptor beta chain was obtained from a study of shared clonotypes between healthy human individuals. Between the trimmed V and J ends, which lost 4 bases and 3 bases, there was a span of 10 bases. The CDR3 extends over 12 amino acids. Germline CDR1 and CDR2: SQVTM and ANQGSEA. Researchers divided each subset's genomic DNA evenly across several immunoSEQ plates. TCRdb's copy holds only in-frame clones and misses some; the assay was immunoSEQ multiplex PCR. The repertoire includes 1.6 million or so clones, 98% of them detected once, and roughly 0.36% sits in the top ten. The chain has TRBV29-1 and TRBJ2-7; D not certain. The clonotype was recovered from a man under 40 in good health. The sample comprised naive CD4+ T cells sorted from blood. As to subset: CD45RA+ positively selected. CDR3 in amino acids: CSVVPGNYEQYF. CDR3 bases: TGCAGCGTTGTGCCAGGAAACTACGAGCAGTACTTC.